The sequence of this T cell receptor (beta chain) was determined in a study of CD8+CD57+ T cells in acquired aplastic anemia. General study results and limits: CD8+ Simpson's diversity did not differ significantly between patients and controls.

The table lists this clonotype with many counts. Its antigen is not identified. The CDR3 contains 12 residues. Looked up from germline, CDR1 is SNHLY and CDR2 is FYNNEI. V was trimmed by 6 bases and J by 2 bases, leaving 7 bases between them. Genomic DNA provided the template from which TCR beta VDJ and CDR3 profiles were obtained. TCRdb independently ran MiXCR on the reads; one entry per CDR3 protein. The table lists hundreds of thousands of distinct CDR3 sequences, around 32% of them singletons. CD8+CD57+ cell expansion had been shown by flow cytometry in patients chosen for sequencing. The TCR comes from a human donor with aplastic anemia. The V call is TRBV2, the J call TRBJ2-5; D is undetermined. The material sequenced was sorted CD4+, CD8+, or CD8+CD57+ T cells (not recorded which) from PBMCs. The CDR3, as DNA: TGTGCCAGCAGAAGGGTACAAGAGACCCAGTACTTC. Its translation: CASRRVQETQYF. Complete variable domain (other parts from reference TRBV2 and TRBJ2-5): EPEVTQTPSHQVTQMGQEVILRCVPISNHLYFYWYRQILGQKVEFLVSFYNNEISEKSEIFDDQFSVERPDGSNFTLKIRSTKLEDSAMYFCASRRVQETQYFGPGTRLLVL.